This T cell receptor (beta chain) was captured by sequencing in a study of beta chain features in type 1 diabetes. Germline V gene data show CDR1 as SGDLS and CDR2 as YYNGEE. The V end was cut by 2 bases, the J end by 1 base, with 24 bases between. The CDR3 extends over 19 amino acids. Study-wide results and limits: Significant though moderate, a shortening of TCRB CDR3s appeared in all four CD4+ subsets of Type 1 diabetes patients.

What was sequenced were expressed TCRB transcripts, since all of the isolated RNA had been reverse transcribed. This table comes from immunoSEQ multiplex PCR, and its TCRdb copy is limited to in-frame clones, with some not included. The table has fewer than 300,000 clones, roughly 22% seen once. To note about this clone: What it recognizes is unknown.

J is TRBJ1-2 and V is TRBV9; D not resolved. Source material: naive CD4+ T cells from blood. This receptor was identified in a woman in her thirties or forties with type 1 diabetes. CDR3 sequence reads: CASSVDGLGTRSVNYGYTF. The CDR3 coding sequence is TGTGCCAGCAGCGTCGACGGCCTAGGCACACGGTCGGTTAACTATGGCTACACCTTC.